The clone carrying this TCR beta chain was seen more than once but under ten times. The missing conserved phenylalanine or tryptophan at the end of this CDR3 makes a read error likely. Ophthalmopathy cases scored 3 or more on the Clinical Activity Score and 4 or more on NOSPECS grade, with duration below 3 months. Based on clinical symptoms, serum thyroxine and TRAb, thyroid ultrasound and orbital computed tomography, diagnoses were reached. This CDR3 contains 14 residues. V lost 0 bases and J lost 4, with 9 bases in between. CDR1 and CDR2 from the germline V gene are SNHLY and FYNNEI. Amplification yielded TCR beta CDR3 regions, with RNA transcripts as the source. With the HTBI primer set, the TCR CDR3 went through a first round of RT-PCR. Each CDR3 protein gets one entry after TCRdb re-called the multiplex PCR reads with MiXCR. The data show roughly 600,000 distinct CDR3 sequences, roughly 15% seen once.

This record comes from a study of T cells in Graves' hyperthyroidism and ophthalmopathy. Input material: blood. The gene calls are TRBV2 and TRBJ1-1; a weak D match, TRBD1 (5 bases). The clonotype originates from a woman aged 50 to 60 with Graves' ophthalmopathy. The CDR3 sequence: CASSEAGGGTEAFL. Written as DNA, the CDR3 is TGTGCCAGCAGTGAAGCGGGGGGAGGCACTGAAGCTTTCCTT.